The clone carrying this T cell receptor beta chain was found a few times. Its target is unknown. This specimen comes from a study of cytomegalovirus exposure and HLA in healthy donors. General study results and limits: Previously analyzed data showed that most TCR beta V segments were productive at a frequency of about 90% or about 30%. Clonal expansion, a later analysis showed, was greater in HLA-associated TCR beta chains than in equally common others.

Researchers ran the PCR with 60 Vbeta and 13 Jbeta primers. Profiled with immunoSEQ multiplex PCR; TCRdb holds only in-frame clones, not every one. The table includes fewer than 250,000 clones, around 79% detected once. Trimming took 1 base from V and 0 from J, leaving 14 bases between them. Germline V gene data show CDR1 as SGHRS and CDR2 as YFSETQ. The CDR3 contains 16 residues. The V gene is TRBV5-1, the J gene TRBJ2-7; D may be TRBD2 (5 bases). Sequencing was done on a sample of PBMCs. The receptor was derived from a woman aged 18-30 years in good health and CMV-seronegative. The CDR3 reads CASSLSRVAGSYEQYF. The CDR3 DNA is TGCGCCAGCAGCTTGTCAAGGGTCGCGGGCTCCTACGAGCAGTACTTC.